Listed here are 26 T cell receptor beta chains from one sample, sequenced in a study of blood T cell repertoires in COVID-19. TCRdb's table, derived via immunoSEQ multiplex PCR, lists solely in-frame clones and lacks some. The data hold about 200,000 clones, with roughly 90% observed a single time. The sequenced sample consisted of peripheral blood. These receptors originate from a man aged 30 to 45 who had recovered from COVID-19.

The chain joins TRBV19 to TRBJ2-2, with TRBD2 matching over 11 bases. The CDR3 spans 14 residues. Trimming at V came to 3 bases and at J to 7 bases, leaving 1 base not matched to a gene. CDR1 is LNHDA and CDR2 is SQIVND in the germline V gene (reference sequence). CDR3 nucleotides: TGTGCCAGTAGTATCCTAGCGGGAGGCGGGGAGCTGTTTTTT. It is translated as CASSILAGGGELFF.

The CDR3 reads CSASHRGNEQFF. The CDR3 nucleotides read TGCAGTGCTAGTCACAGGGGCAATGAGCAGTTCTTC. V gene TRBV20-1 combines with J gene TRBJ2-1; TRBD1 matches at 7 bases. With 3 bases clipped from V and 6 bases from J, the junction kept 2 bases outside the gene matches. Germline V gene data show CDR1 as DFQATT and CDR2 as SNEGSKA (reference sequence). The CDR3 consists of 12 residues.

CDR3 nucleotides: TGTGCCAGCAGCTTTACGACAGGGAGGAACACTGAAGCTTTCTTT. This codes for CASSFTTGRNTEAFF. J is TRBJ1-1 and V is TRBV11-2, with 7 bases lining up with TRBD1. From germline, CDR1 is SGHAT and CDR2 FQNNGV. CDR3 length equals 15 residues. Trimming took 3 bases from V and 1 from J; bases not matched to a gene: 5.

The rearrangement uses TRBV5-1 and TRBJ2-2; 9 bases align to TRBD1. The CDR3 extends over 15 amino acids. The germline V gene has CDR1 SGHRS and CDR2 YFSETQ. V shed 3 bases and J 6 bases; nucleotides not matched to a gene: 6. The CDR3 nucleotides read TGCGCCAGCAGCTCGGGACAGGGTAGGGCCGGGGAGCTGTTTTTT. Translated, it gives CASSSGQGRAGELFF.

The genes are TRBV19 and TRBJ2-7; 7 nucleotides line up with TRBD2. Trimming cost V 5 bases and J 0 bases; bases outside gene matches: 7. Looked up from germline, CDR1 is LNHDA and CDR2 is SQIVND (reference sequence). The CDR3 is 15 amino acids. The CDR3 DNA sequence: TGTGCCAGTAGTTCAGGACTAGTGACCTCCTACGAGCAGTACTTC. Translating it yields CASSSGLVTSYEQYF.

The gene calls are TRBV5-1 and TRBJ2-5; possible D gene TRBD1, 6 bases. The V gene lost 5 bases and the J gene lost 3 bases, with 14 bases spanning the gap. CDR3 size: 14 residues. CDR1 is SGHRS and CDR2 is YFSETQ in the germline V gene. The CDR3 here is CASSSEGVEETQYF. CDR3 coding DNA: TGCGCCAGCAGTTCCGAGGGGGTCGAAGAGACCCAGTACTTC.

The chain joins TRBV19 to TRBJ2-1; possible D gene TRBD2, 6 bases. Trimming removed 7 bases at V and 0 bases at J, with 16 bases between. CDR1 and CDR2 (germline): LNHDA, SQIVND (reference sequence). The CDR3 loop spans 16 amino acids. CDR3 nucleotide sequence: TGTGCCAGTACGTCCCGGGGGACGAGCTCCTACAATGAGCAGTTCTTC. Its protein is CASTSRGTSSYNEQFF.

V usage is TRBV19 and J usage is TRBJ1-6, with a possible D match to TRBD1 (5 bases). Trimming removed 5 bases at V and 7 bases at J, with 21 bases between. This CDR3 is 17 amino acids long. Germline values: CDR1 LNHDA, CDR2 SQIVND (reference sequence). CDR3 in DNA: TGTGCCAGTAGTGAGCCCTCTGGGGGGTTTGAAAATTCACCCCTCCACTTT. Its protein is CASSEPSGGFENSPLHF. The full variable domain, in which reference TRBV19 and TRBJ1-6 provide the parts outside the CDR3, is DGGITQSPKYLFRKEGQNVTLSCEQNLNHDAMYWYRQDPGQGLRLIYYSQIVNDFQKGDIAEGYSVSREKKESFPLTVTSAQKNPTAFYLCASSEPSGGFENSPLHFGNGTRLTVT.

The chain's CDR3 is CASSPADRAVSYEQYF. CDR3 in DNA: TGTGCCAGCTCACCGGCGGACAGGGCCGTGTCCTACGAGCAGTACTTC. The genes are TRBV18 and TRBJ2-7, with 8 bases identical to TRBD1. V gave up 3 bases and J gave up 1 base; unmatched junction bases: 8. The CDR3 extends over 16 amino acids. Looked up from germline, CDR1 is KGHSH and CDR2 is LQKENI.

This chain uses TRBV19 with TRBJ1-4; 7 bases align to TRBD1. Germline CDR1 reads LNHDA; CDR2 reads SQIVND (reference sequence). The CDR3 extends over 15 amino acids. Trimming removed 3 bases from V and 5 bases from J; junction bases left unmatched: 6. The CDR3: CASSIGGGLNEKLFF. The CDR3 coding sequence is TGTGCCAGTAGTATTGGAGGGGGCCTAAATGAAAAACTGTTTTTT.

CDR3 sequence: CTSSPLTGAYNEQFF. Here the CDR3 DNA reads TGCACCAGCAGCCCCTTAACCGGGGCCTACAATGAGCAGTTCTTC. V is TRBV1 and J is TRBJ2-1; the table assigns TRBD2, which was not confirmed against the DNA. TRBV1 is reported as a pseudogene. This CDR3 has 15 residues.

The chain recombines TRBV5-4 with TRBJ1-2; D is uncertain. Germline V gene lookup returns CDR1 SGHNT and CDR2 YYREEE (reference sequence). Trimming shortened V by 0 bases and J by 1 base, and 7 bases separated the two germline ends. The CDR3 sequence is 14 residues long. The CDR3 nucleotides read TGTGCCAGCAGCTTGGGGCAGGTTAACTATGGCTACACCTTC. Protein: CASSLGQVNYGYTF. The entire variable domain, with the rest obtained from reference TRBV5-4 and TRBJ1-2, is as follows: ETGVTQSPTHLIKTRGQQVTLRCSSQSGHNTVSWYQQALGQGPQFIFQYYREEENGRGNFPPRFSGLQFPNYSSELNVNALELDDSALYLCASSLGQVNYGYTFGSGTRLTVV.

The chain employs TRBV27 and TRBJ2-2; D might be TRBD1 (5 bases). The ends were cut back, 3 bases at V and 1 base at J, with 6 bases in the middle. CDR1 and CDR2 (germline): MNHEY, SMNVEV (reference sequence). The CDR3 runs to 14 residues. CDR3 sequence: CASSLGLNTGELFF. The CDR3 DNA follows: TGTGCCAGCAGTTTGGGGCTGAACACCGGGGAGCTGTTTTTT.

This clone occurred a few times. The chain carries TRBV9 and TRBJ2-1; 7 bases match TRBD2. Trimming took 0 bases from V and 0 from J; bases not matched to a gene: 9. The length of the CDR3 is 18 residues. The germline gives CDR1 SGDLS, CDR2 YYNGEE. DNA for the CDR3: TGTGCCAGCAGCGTAGTGGGAATAGCGGGTCGCTCCTACAATGAGCAGTTCTTC. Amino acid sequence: CASSVVGIAGRSYNEQFF.

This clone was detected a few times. CDR3 DNA sequence: TGTGCCAGCAGTGGGGACAGTTCAGTCTCTGGGGCCAACGTCCTGACTTTC. Residues: CASSGDSSVSGANVLTF. V usage is TRBV25-1 and J usage is TRBJ2-6, with TRBD1 matching 7 bases. Trimming removed 4 bases from V and 0 bases from J; junction bases left unmatched: 6. The V gene's germline CDR1 is MGHDK and CDR2 SYGVNS. The CDR3 is 17 amino acids. Based on the CDR3 plus reference TRBV25-1 and TRBJ2-6, the full variable domain is EADIYQTPRYLVIGTGKKITLECSQTMGHDKMYWYQQDPGMELHLIHYSYGVNSTEKGDLSSESTVSRIRTEHFPLTLESARPSHTSQYLCASSGDSSVSGANVLTFGAGSRLTVL.

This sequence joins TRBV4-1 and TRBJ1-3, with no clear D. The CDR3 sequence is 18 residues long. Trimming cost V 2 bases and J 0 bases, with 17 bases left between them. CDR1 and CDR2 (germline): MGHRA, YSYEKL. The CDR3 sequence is CASSQPWLRRSSGNTIYF. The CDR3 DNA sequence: TGCGCCAGCAGCCAACCTTGGCTCCGTCGATCCTCTGGAAACACCATATATTTT.

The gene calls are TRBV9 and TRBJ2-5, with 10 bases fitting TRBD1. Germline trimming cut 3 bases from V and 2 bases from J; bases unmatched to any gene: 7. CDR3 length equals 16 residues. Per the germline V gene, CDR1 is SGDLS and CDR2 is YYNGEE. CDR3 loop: CASSATGTGAQETQYF. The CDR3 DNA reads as TGTGCCAGCAGCGCTACCGGGACAGGGGCACAAGAGACCCAGTACTTC. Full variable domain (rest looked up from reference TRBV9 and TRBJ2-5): DSGVTQTPKHLITATGQRVTLRCSPRSGDLSVYWYQQSLDQGLQFLIQYYNGEERAKGNILERFSAQQFPDLHSELNLSSLELGDSALYFCASSATGTGAQETQYFGPGTRLLVL.

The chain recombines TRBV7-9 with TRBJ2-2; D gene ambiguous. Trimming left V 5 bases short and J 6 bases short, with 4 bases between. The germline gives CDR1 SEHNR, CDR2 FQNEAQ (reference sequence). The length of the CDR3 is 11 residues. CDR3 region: CASSPSGELFF. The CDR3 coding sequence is TGTGCCAGCAGCCCCTCCGGGGAGCTGTTTTTT. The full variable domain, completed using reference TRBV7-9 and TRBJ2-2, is DTGVSQNPRHKITKRGQNVTFRCDPISEHNRLYWYRQTLGQGPEFLTYFQNEAQLEKSRLLSDRFSAERPKGSFSTLEIQRTEQGDSAMYLCASSPSGELFFGEGSRLTVL.

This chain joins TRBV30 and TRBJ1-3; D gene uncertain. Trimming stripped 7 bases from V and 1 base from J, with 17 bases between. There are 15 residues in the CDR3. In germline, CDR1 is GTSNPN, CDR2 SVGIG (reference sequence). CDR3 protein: CAFSPPGVSGNTIYF. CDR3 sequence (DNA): TGTGCCTTTTCTCCTCCCGGGGTGTCTGGAAACACCATATATTTT.

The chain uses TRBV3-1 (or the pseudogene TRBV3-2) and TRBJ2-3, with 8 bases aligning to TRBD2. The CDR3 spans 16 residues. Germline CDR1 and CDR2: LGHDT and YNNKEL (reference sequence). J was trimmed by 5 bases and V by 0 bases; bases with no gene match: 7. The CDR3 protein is CASSQDPGGAKDTQYF. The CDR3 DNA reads TGTGCCAGCAGCCAAGATCCCGGGGGGGCCAAAGATACGCAGTATTTT.

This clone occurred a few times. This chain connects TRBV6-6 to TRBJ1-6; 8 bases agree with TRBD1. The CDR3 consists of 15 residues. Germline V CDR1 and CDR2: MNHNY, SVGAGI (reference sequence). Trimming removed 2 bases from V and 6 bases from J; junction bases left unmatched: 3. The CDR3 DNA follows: TGTGCCAGCAGTTACAGTCAGGGGGCTAATTCACCCCTCCACTTT. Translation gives CASSYSQGANSPLHF.

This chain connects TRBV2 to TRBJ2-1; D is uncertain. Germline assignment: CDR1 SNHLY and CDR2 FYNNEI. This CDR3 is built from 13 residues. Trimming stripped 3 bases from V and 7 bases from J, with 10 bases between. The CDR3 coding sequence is TGTGCCAGCAGTGAGGAGATCCTGAATGAGCAGTTCTTC. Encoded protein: CASSEEILNEQFF.

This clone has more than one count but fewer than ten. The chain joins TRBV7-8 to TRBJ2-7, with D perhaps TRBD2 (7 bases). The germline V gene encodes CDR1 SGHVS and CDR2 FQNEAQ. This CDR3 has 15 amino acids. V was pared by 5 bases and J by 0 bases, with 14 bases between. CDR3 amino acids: CASSPGGAISYEQYF. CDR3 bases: TGTGCCAGCAGCCCTGGGGGGGCGATCTCCTACGAGCAGTACTTC. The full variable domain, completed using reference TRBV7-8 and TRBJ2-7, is GAGVSQSPRYKVAKRGQDVALRCDPISGHVSLFWYQQALGQGPEFLTYFQNEAQLDKSGLPSDRFFAERPEGSVSTLKIQRTQQEDSAVYLCASSPGGAISYEQYFGPGTRLTVT.

The CDR3 loop is CASSSTSRRYNEQFF. The CDR3 DNA reads as TGTGCCAGCAGCTCGACTAGCCGCCGTTACAATGAGCAGTTCTTC. This sequence joins TRBV7-6 and TRBJ2-1; TRBD2 matches at 7 bases. The trim removed 4 bases at V and 4 bases at J, leaving 7 bases unmatched. This CDR3 has 15 amino acids. Germline values: CDR1 SGHVS, CDR2 FNYEAQ.

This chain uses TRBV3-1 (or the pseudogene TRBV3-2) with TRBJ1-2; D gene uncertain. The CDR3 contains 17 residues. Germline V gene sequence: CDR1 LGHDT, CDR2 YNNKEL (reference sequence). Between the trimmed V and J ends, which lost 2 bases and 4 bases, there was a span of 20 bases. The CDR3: CASSQRDKARLGYGYTF. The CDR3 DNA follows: TGTGCCAGCAGCCAACGTGATAAGGCGCGGCTCGGCTATGGCTACACCTTC.

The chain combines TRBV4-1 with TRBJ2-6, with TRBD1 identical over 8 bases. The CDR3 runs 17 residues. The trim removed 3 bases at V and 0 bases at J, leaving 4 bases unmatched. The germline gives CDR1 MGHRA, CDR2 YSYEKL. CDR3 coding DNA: TGCGCCAGCAGCCACGGGACAGGCATCTCTGGGGCCAACGTCCTGACTTTC. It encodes CASSHGTGISGANVLTF.